Reported below is one T cell receptor beta chain. Its antigen specificity is not known. The input lacks base qualities; no much larger clone sits a single base away. The CDR3, cysteine through phenylalanine, is 15 amino acids long. Only the CDR3 portion is preserved as DNA: 45 bases, with reading frame beginning at the first base. As encoded in the germline V gene (reference sequence), CDR1 is SGHAT while CDR2 is FQDESV. Trimming removed 5 bases from V and 1 base from J, leaving 14 bases between the germline ends. The immunoSEQ Assay, a bias-controlled multiplex PCR, was used to amplify TCRbeta CDR3 regions from genomic DNA. The original methods were these. Within the assay, amplification of reference gene primers was used to estimate how many nucleated cells each sample contained. To quantify the absolute abundance of each unique TCRbeta CDR3 rearrangement, sequence reads were collapsed and filtered. For each sample, productive Simpson clonality was calculated by taking the square root of Simpson's diversity index across productive rearrangements. Imported from immuneACCESS, the table was reduced by TCRdb to in-frame sequences with V and J called. These copies leave out some clones; in studies compared against another copy, an unresolved V gene accounts for under half, and the cause of the remainder is not known. V and J calls and clone size are as listed in that table; D and trimming were resolved from the DNA. Counted in this sample were about 130,000 clones; roughly three quarters of them appeared once. Over 1.5% of the sample goes to the ten largest clones.

This record belongs to a study of blood T cell repertoires in COVID-19 (dated by TCRdb to the early 2020s). Some background on the complete study: Samples covering the acute and convalescent phases of COVID-19 were provided by collaborators in the United States, Italy and Spain. The samples were drawn from the first 160 participants of the ongoing ImmuneRACE study and from 1,200 or so subjects provided by 6 global collaborators. Nearly every sample came with metadata listing a de-identified subject ID, COVID-19 status, age in years and sex. The dataset comprised deeply sampled blood TCRbeta repertoires from subjects exposed to, actively infected with, or recovered from COVID-19. The prospective study material was composed of cDNA or gDNA derived from T cells, B-cell-depleted T cells, or PBMCs. The repertoires were released in a freely available public database intended as a resource for research on the immune response to SARS-CoV-2. Where available, HLA class I and class II types were taken from metadata supplied by the sample provider and were not determined by assay-based typing.

General study outcomes and caveats: The quantity of clinical and demographic metadata differed by source and by participant and was supplied without curation.

Whole blood was collected in K2EDTA tubes by collaborating institutions according to the institutions' own protocols. Collaborator samples were shipped for TCRbeta analysis as frozen whole blood, isolated PBMCs, or DNA extracted from either sample type. This receptor was identified in an older woman with acute or convalescent COVID-19. The chain was built from TRBV11-1 and TRBJ2-5; no confident D gene assignment can be made. Sequences were obtained from peripheral blood. The encoded CDR3 is CASSPGTIFQETQYF. The DNA sequence follows: TGTGCCAGCAGCCCCGGCACTATCTTCCAAGAGACCCAGTACTTC.